Listed below are T cell receptor beta chains from one sample, sequenced in a study of Siglec-9 on CD8 T cells in melanoma. Generated by immunoSEQ multiplex PCR, the TCRdb table keeps only in-frame clones and is missing some. The table lists 36,000 or so clones, roughly four fifths of them singletons. Material for sequencing was Siglec-9- CD8+ T cells sorted from blood. The receptors originated from a human donor in good health. CDR3s include the opening cysteine and the closing phenylalanine or tryptophan. The order of the fields is J gene, D gene, clone size, V gene, CDR3 protein, CDR3 DNA. The D gene is left open where the match is weak. Expanded clones are given a class, and other clones once, few, many or no size at all.

j_call: TRBJ1-1; d_call: .; clone_size: .; v_call: TRBV30; cdr3_aa: CAWRVRGGKTEAFF; cdr3_nt: TGTGCCTGGAGGGTCAGAGGGGGTAAAACTGAAGCTTTCTTT
j_call: TRBJ1-5; d_call: .; clone_size: once; v_call: TRBV7-9; cdr3_aa: CASSLDQNNQPQHF; cdr3_nt: TGTGCCAGCAGCTTAGACCAGAACAATCAGCCCCAGCATTTT
j_call: TRBJ2-1; d_call: .; clone_size: once; v_call: TRBV7-9; cdr3_aa: CASSSARGMAPTRKNEQFF; cdr3_nt: TGTGCCAGCAGCTCCGCAAGGGGGATGGCCCCCACTCGGAAGAATGAGCAGTTCTTC
j_call: TRBJ2-5; d_call: .; clone_size: .; v_call: TRBV5-6; cdr3_aa: CASSNIGQFQETQYF; cdr3_nt: TGTGCCAGCAGCAATATTGGACAGTTCCAAGAGACCCAGTACTTC
j_call: TRBJ2-3; d_call: .; clone_size: once; v_call: TRBV29-1; cdr3_aa: CSVERGTDTQYF; cdr3_nt: TGCAGCGTTGAACGGGGGACAGATACGCAGTATTTT
j_call: TRBJ1-3; d_call: .; clone_size: .; v_call: TRBV7-9; cdr3_aa: CASSLVGGRNTIYF; cdr3_nt: TGTGCCAGCAGCTTGGTAGGGGGTAGAAACACCATATATTTT
j_call: TRBJ2-7; d_call: .; clone_size: .; v_call: TRBV29-1; cdr3_aa: CSVESGQGSAEQYF; cdr3_nt: TGCAGCGTTGAATCTGGACAAGGATCCGCCGAGCAGTACTTC
j_call: TRBJ2-7; d_call: TRBD1; clone_size: few; v_call: TRBV27; cdr3_aa: CASRLGQGATYEQYF; cdr3_nt: TGTGCCAGCAGACTCGGACAGGGAGCCACCTACGAGCAGTACTTC
j_call: TRBJ1-5; d_call: .; clone_size: .; v_call: TRBV28; cdr3_aa: CASSLDSYNQPQHF; cdr3_nt: TGTGCCAGCAGTTTAGACAGCTACAATCAGCCCCAGCATTTT
j_call: TRBJ2-2; d_call: .; clone_size: once; v_call: TRBV19; cdr3_aa: CASSISGNGELFF; cdr3_nt: TGTGCCAGTAGTATTTCGGGGAACGGGGAGCTGTTTTTT
j_call: TRBJ2-7; d_call: .; clone_size: few; v_call: TRBV11-3; cdr3_aa: CASSSPEGTYEQYF; cdr3_nt: TGTGCCAGCAGCTCCCCGGAAGGCACCTACGAGCAGTACTTC
j_call: TRBJ1-3; d_call: TRBD1; clone_size: once; v_call: TRBV5-4; cdr3_aa: CASSSLDRESGNTIYF; cdr3_nt: TGTGCCAGCAGTTCTCTGGACAGGGAATCCGGAAACACCATATATTTT
j_call: TRBJ2-7; d_call: .; clone_size: .; v_call: TRBV13; cdr3_aa: CASSTPYSYEQYF; cdr3_nt: TGTGCCAGCAGCACCCCCTACTCCTACGAGCAGTACTTC
j_call: TRBJ1-1; d_call: .; clone_size: few; v_call: TRBV12-5; cdr3_aa: CASGFGTHQGNTEAFF; cdr3_nt: TGTGCTAGTGGTTTTGGGACCCACCAGGGGAACACTGAAGCTTTCTTT
j_call: TRBJ2-1; d_call: TRBD2; clone_size: once; v_call: TRBV7-2; cdr3_aa: CASSPYLAGGSWDEQFF; cdr3_nt: TGTGCCAGCAGCCCTTATTTAGCGGGAGGTAGTTGGGATGAGCAGTTCTTC
j_call: TRBJ2-1; d_call: TRBD2; clone_size: .; v_call: TRBV15; cdr3_aa: CATKAGGPGEQFF; cdr3_nt: TGTGCCACCAAAGCGGGAGGGCCGGGTGAGCAGTTCTTC